This T cell receptor beta chain is from a study of beta chain features in type 1 diabetes. Overall study findings and caveats: Individuals with type 1 diabetes displayed fewer insertions and more deletions at VDJ junctions. TCRB CDR3s from Type 1 diabetes patients were moderately but significantly shorter in all four CD4+ subsets.

Expressed TCRB transcripts were sequenced, since all the RNA that had been isolated was reverse transcribed. Produced via immunoSEQ multiplex PCR; TCRdb's table is partial and in-frame only. The sample includes 310,000 or so clones, about a tenth seen only once; the top ten take roughly 0.99%. Of note for this clone: Antigen: not known. Other DNA sequences in this sample translate to the same CDR3.

Each of the CD4+ naive, central memory, regulatory and stem cell-like memory populations was sorted via CD45RO/CCR7/CD25/CD127/CD95/CD27. This TCR was sampled from a man aged 25 to 45 with type 1 diabetes. Sequenced: central memory CD4+ T cells from blood.

The CDR3 bases are TGCGCCAGCAGCCAAGATCTGGGTTTCATGAACACTGAAGCTTTCTTT. It codes for CASSQDLGFMNTEAFF. The rearrangement uses TRBV4-3 and TRBJ1-1; D is unclear. The V end was cut by 0 bases, the J end by 0 bases, with 11 bases between. Per the germline V gene, CDR1 is LGHNA and CDR2 is YSLEER. The CDR3 has 16 residues.